This TCR beta chain came from a study of human T cells and chemical hapten exposure. Study-level background: A 2 cm by 2 cm inner upper arm patch received 2% DPC for sensitization. Whole-study findings and limits: Expanded TCRs were compared with controls, and the expanded TCRs formed significantly more large CDR3 similarity clusters.

Separate cDNA molecules received unique molecular identifiers, which the library attached to them. TCRdb itself ran the RACE reads through MiXCR, one entry per CDR3 protein. The table has around 99,000 distinct CDR3 sequences, around 12% seen once. Regarding time point: patch test 1, 2 weeks after DPC sensitization. Treatment here: therapeutic diphenylcyclopropenone sensitization with weekly scalp DPC. This clonotype was seen more than once but under ten times. The target antigen is unknown. J gave up 6 bases and V 3 bases, and 4 bases lay outside the gene matches. This CDR3 spans 12 amino acids. CDR1 is DFQATT, CDR2 SNEGSKA, per germline (reference sequence).

The specimen comprised whole blood, sampled in connection with sensitization to the hapten diphenylcyclopropenone (DPC). The J gene is TRBJ1-1, the V gene TRBV20-1, with TRBD1 matching 7 bases. The source of this sequence is a woman aged 35 to 49 with alopecia areata. Some clones in this sample may be carry-over from other donors' samples. CDR3 nucleotide sequence: TGCAGTGCTAGGGGGACAGTGGCTGAAGCTTTCTTT. The encoded protein is CSARGTVAEAFF.